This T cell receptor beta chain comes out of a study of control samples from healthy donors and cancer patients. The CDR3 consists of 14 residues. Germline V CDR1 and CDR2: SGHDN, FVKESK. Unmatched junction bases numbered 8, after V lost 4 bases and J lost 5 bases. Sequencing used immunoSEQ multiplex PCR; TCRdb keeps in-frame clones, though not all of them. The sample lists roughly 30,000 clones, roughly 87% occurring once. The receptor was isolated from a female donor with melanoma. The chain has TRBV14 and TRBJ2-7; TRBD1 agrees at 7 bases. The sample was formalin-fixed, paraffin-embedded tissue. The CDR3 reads CASSRYRGPNEQYF. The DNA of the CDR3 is TGTGCCAGCAGCCGGTACAGGGGTCCCAACGAGCAGTACTTC. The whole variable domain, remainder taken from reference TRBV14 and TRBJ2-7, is EAGVTQFPSHSVIEKGQTVTLRCDPISGHDNLYWYRRVMGKEIKFLLHFVKESKQDESGMPNNRFLAERTGGTYSTLKVQPAELEDSGVYFCASSRYRGPNEQYFGPGTRLTVT.